This T cell receptor (beta chain) was retrieved from a study of control samples from healthy donors and cancer patients. This CDR3 comprises 18 residues. The V gene's germline CDR1 is LGHDT and CDR2 YNNKEL (reference sequence). V gave up 1 base and J gave up 4 bases, with 22 bases separating them. Profiling relied on immunoSEQ multiplex PCR, and the TCRdb table lists in-frame clones only, not all of them. The sample lists approximately 87,000 clones, roughly 91% occurring once. Sequencing was done on a sample of blood. This chain uses TRBV3-1 (or the pseudogene TRBV3-2) with TRBJ1-2; tentatively, D is TRBD1 (5 bases). This receptor was obtained from a middle-aged man in good health. DNA of the CDR3: TGTGCCAGCAGCCAAGGGCCAGCTTGGGTGGGACGGCTCTATGGCTACACCTTC. It codes for CASSQGPAWVGRLYGYTF.